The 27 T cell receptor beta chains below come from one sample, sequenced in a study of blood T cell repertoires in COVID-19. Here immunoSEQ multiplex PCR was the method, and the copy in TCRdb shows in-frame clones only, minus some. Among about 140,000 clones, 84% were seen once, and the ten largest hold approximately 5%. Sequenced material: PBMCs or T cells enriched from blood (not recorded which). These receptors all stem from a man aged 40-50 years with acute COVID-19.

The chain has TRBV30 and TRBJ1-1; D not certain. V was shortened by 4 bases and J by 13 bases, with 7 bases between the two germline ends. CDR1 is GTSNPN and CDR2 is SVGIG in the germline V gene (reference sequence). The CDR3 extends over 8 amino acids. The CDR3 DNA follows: TGTGCCTGGAAGGACTGTTTCTTT. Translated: CAWKDCFF.

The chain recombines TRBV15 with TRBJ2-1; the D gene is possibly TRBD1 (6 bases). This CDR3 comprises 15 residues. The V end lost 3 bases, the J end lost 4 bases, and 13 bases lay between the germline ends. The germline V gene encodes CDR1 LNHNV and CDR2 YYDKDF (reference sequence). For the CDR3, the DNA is TGTGCCACCAGCAGGTCCGGGACATCTTACAATGAGCAGTTCTTC. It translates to CATSRSGTSYNEQFF.

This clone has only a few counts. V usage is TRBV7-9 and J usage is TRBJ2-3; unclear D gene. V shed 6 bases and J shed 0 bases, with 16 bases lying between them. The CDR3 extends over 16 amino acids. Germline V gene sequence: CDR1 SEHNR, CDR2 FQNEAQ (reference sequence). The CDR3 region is CASSKLVDSSTDTQYF. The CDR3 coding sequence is TGTGCCAGCAGTAAACTTGTTGACTCTAGCACAGATACGCAGTATTTT.

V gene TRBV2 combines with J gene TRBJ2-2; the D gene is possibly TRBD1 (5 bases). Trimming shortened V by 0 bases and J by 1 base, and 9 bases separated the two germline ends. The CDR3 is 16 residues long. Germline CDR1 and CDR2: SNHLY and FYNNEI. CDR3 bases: TGTGCCAGCAGTGAAGCATCGACAGTGAACACCGGGGAGCTGTTTTTT. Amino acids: CASSEASTVNTGELFF.

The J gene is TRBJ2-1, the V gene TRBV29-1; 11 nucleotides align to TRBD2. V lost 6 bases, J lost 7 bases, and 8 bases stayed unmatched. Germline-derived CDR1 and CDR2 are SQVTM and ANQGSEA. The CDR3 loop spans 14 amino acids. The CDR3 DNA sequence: TGCAGCGTCGCTAGCGGGGGGCCGAGAAATGAGCAGTTCTTC. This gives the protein CSVASGGPRNEQFF.

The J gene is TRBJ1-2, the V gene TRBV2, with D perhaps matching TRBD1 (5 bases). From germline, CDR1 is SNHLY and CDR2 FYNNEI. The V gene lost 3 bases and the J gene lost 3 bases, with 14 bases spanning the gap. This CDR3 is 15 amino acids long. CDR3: CASSEQWRGDYGYTF. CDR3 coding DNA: TGTGCCAGCAGTGAGCAGTGGCGGGGGGACTATGGCTACACCTTC.

CDR3 DNA: TGTGCCAGCAGCGCCCGGGGGTATAGCAATCAGCCCCAGCATTTT. The encoded protein is CASSARGYSNQPQHF. The chain recombines TRBV7-2 with TRBJ1-5; possible D gene TRBD1, 5 bases. Germline V lookup: CDR1 SGHTA, CDR2 FQGNSA. Trimming cost V 5 bases and J 0 bases, with 11 bases left between them. The CDR3 loop spans 15 amino acids.

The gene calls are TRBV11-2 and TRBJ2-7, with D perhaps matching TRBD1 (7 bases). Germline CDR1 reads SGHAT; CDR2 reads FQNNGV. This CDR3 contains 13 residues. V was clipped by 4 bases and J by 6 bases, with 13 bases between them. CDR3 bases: TGTGCCAGCAGCTCCAATCAGGGGGGCGAGCAGTACTTC. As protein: CASSSNQGGEQYF. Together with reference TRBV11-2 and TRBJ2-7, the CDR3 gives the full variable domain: EAGVAQSPRYKIIEKRQSVAFWCNPISGHATLYWYQQILGQGPKLLIQFQNNGVVDDSQLPKDRFSAERLKGVDSTLKIQPAKLEDSAVYLCASSSNQGGEQYFGPGTRLTVT.

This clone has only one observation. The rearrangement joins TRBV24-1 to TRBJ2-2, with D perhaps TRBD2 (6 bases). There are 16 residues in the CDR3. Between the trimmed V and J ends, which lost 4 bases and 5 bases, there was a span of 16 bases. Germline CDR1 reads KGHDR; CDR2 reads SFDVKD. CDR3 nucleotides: TGTGCCACCAGTGAGGTAGGAGGGGCGCGTACCGGGGAGCTGTTTTTT. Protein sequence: CATSEVGGARTGELFF.

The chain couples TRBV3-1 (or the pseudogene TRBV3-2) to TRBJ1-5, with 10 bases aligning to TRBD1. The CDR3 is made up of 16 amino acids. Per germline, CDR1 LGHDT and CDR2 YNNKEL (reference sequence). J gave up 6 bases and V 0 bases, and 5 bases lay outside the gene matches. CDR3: CASSQDFGTGVQPQHF. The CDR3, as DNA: TGTGCCAGCAGCCAAGATTTCGGGACAGGGGTTCAGCCCCAGCATTTT.

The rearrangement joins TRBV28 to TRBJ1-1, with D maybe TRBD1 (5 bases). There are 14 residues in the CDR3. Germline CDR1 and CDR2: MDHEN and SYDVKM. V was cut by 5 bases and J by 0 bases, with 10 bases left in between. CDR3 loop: CASSTQVLNTEAFF. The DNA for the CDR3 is TGTGCCAGCAGTACACAGGTTTTGAACACTGAAGCTTTCTTT.

CDR3 residues: CASSEPLADTQYF. DNA for the CDR3: TGCGCCAGCAGCGAACCCTTAGCAGATACGCAGTATTTT. The chain recombines TRBV5-1 with TRBJ2-3; no definite D call. The CDR3 covers 13 residues. CDR1 is SGHRS, CDR2 YFSETQ, per germline. V gave up 4 bases and J gave up 4 bases, with 10 bases separating them.

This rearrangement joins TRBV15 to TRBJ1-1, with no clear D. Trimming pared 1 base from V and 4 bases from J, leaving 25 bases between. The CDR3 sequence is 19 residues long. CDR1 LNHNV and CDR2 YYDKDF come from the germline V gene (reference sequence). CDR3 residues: CATSRGLILERPRSTEAFF. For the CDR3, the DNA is TGTGCCACCAGCAGAGGGTTGATATTGGAACGGCCAAGGAGCACTGAAGCTTTCTTT.

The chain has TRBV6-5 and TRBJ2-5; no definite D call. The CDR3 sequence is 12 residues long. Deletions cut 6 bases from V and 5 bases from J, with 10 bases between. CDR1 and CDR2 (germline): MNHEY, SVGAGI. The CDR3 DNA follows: TGTGCCAGCAGCCTTCTCAGGGAGACCCAGTACTTC. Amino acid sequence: CASSLLRETQYF.

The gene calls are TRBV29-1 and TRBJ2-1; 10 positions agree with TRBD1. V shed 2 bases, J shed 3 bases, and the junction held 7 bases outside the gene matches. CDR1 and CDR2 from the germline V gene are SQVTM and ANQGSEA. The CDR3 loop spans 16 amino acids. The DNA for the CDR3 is TGCAGCGTTGAACTTTTCGGGACAGGGGACTACAATGAGCAGTTCTTC. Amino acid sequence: CSVELFGTGDYNEQFF.

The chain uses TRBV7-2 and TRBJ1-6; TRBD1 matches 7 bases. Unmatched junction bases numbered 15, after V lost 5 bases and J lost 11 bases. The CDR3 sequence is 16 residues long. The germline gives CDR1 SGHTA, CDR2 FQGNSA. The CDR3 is CASSVRTGTVETPLHF. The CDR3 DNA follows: TGTGCCAGCAGCGTTAGAACCGGGACAGTCGAGACACCCCTCCACTTT. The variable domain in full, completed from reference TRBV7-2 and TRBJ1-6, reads GAGVSQSPSNKVTEKGKDVELRCDPISGHTALYWYRQSLGQGLEFLIYFQGNSAPDKSGLPSDRFSAERTGGSVSTLTIQRTQQEDSAVYLCASSVRTGTVETPLHFGNGTRLTVT.

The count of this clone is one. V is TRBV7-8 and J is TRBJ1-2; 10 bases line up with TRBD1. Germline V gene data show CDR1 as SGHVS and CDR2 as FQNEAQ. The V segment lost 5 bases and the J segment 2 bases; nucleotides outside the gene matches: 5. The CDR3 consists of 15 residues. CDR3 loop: CASSPRQGANYGYTF. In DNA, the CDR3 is TGTGCCAGCAGCCCGCGACAGGGGGCGAACTATGGCTACACCTTC.

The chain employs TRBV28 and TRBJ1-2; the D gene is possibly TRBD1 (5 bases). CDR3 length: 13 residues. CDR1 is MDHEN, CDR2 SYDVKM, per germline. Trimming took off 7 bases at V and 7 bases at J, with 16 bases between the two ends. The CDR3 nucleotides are TGTGCCAGCACGATAGGGGCCATCGGTGGCTACACCTTC. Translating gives CASTIGAIGGYTF.

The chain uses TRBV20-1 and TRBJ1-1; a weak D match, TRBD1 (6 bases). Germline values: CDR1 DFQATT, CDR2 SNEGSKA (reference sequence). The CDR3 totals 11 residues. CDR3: CRAGANTEAFF. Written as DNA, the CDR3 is TGCAGGGCGGGGGCGAACACTGAAGCTTTCTTT.

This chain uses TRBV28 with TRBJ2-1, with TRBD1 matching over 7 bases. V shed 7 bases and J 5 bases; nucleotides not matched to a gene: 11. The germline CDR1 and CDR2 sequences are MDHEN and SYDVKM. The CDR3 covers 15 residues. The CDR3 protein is CASKGRGRVDNEQFF. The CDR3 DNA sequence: TGTGCCAGCAAGGGTAGGGGGCGGGTCGACAATGAGCAGTTCTTC.

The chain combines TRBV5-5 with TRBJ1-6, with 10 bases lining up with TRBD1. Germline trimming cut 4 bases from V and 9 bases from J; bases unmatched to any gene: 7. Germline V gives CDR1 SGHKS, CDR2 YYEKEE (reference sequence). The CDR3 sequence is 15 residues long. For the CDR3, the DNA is TGTGCCAGCAGCCCCGGGACAGGGGCTTTTTCACCCCTCCACTTT. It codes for CASSPGTGAFSPLHF. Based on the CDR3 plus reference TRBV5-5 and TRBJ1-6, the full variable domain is DAGVTQSPTHLIKTRGQQVTLRCSPISGHKSVSWYQQVLGQGPQFIFQYYEKEERGRGNFPDRFSARQFPNYSSELNVNALLLGDSALYLCASSPGTGAFSPLHFGNGTRLTVT.

The CDR3 sequence is CASNPTVAGELFF. DNA of the CDR3: TGTGCCAGCAATCCGACAGTGGCCGGGGAGCTGTTTTTT. This chain uses TRBV6-5 with TRBJ2-2; possibly TRBD1 for D (5 bases). V lost 7 bases and J lost 6, with 12 bases in between. The CDR3 consists of 13 residues. In germline, CDR1 is MNHEY, CDR2 SVGAGI.

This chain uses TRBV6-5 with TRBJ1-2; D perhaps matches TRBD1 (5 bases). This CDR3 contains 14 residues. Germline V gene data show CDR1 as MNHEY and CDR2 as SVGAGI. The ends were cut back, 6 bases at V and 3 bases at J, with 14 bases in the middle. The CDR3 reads CASSSSGTYYGYTF. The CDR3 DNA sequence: TGTGCCAGCAGCTCAAGCGGGACTTACTATGGCTACACCTTC.

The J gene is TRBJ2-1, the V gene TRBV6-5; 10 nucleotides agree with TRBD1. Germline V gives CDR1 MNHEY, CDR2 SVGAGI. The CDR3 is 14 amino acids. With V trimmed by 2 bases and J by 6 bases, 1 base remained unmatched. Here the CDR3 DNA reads TGTGCCAGCAGTTACCGGGACAGGGGCAATGAGCAGTTCTTC. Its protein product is CASSYRDRGNEQFF.

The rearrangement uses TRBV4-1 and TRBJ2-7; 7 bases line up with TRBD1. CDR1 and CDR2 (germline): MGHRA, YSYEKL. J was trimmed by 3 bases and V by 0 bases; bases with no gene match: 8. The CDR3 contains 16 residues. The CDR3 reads CASSQDWRQGIYEQYF. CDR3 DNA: TGCGCCAGCAGCCAAGATTGGAGACAGGGAATCTACGAGCAGTACTTC.

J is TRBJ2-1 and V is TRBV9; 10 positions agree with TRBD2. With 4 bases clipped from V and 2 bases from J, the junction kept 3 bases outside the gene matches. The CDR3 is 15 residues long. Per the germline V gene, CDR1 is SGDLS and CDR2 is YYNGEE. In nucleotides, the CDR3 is TGTGCCAGCAGCTCAACTAGCGGGACCTACAATGAGCAGTTCTTC. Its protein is CASSSTSGTYNEQFF.

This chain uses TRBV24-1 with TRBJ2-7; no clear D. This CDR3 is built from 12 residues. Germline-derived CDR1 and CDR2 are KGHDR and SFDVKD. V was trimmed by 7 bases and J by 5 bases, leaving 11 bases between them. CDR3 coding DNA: TGTGCCACCAGCTCTTCGAGCGACGAGCAGTACTTC. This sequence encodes CATSSSSDEQYF.